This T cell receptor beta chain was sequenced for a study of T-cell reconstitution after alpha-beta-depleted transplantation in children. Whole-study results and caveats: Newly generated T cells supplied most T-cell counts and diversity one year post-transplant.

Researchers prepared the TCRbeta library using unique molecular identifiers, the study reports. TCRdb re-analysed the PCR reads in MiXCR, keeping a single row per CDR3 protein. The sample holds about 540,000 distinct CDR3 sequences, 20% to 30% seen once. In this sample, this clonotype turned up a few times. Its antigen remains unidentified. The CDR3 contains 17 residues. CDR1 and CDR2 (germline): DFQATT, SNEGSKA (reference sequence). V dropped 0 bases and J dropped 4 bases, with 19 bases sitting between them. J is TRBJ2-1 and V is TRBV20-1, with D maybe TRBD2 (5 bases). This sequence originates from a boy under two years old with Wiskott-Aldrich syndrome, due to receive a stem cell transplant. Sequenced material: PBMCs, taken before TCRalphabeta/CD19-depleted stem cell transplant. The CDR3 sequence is CSARDSRAGLLYNEQFF. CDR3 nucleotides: TGCAGTGCTAGAGATAGTAGGGCGGGCTTATTATACAATGAGCAGTTCTTC.